This T cell receptor (beta chain) was sequenced during a study of blood T cell repertoires in COVID-19 (dated by TCRdb to 2020 to 2022). About the investigation overall: Collaborator samples came from the United States, Italy and Spain and covered acute and convalescent phases of COVID-19. The prospective study material was composed of cDNA or gDNA derived from T cells, B-cell-depleted T cells, or PBMCs. Deeply sampled blood TCRbeta repertoires from subjects exposed to, actively infected with, or recovered from COVID-19 were included in the dataset. The repertoires were released in a freely available public database meant as a resource for research on the immune response to SARS-CoV-2. The samples were drawn from the first 160 participants of the ongoing ImmuneRACE study and from over 950 subjects provided by 6 global collaborators. The sample metadata nearly always contained a de-identified subject ID, COVID-19 status, age in years and sex. Where available, HLA class I and class II types were taken from metadata supplied by the sample provider and were not determined by assay-based typing.

This clone was found once. The antigen this receptor binds is unknown. Base qualities are not at hand, and no much larger clone is one base apart. Different DNA sequences within this sample yield the same CDR3. TCRbeta CDR3 regions were amplified from genomic DNA by means of the immunoSEQ Assay, a bias-controlled multiplex PCR. The original pipeline was this. Within the assay, amplification of reference gene primers was used to estimate how many nucleated cells each sample contained. To quantify the absolute abundance of each unique TCRbeta CDR3 rearrangement, sequence reads were collapsed and filtered. For each sample, productive Simpson clonality was calculated as the square root of Simpson's diversity index across productive rearrangements. TCRdb stores this immuneACCESS table with in-frame sequences only. Part of the clones is absent; in the studies checked, under half of the shortfall reflects unresolved V genes, and no reason is known for the rest. That table gives V, J and clone size, and the DNA gave D and trimming. This sample lists about 220,000 clones; approximately 83% were detected once. The ten largest clones take up around 3.1% of the sample.

What the authors observed across the whole study: The quantity of clinical and demographic metadata differed by source and by participant and was supplied without curation.

A second Seattle source provided samples from volunteer blood donors who had recovered from COVID-19. Whole blood was collected in K2EDTA tubes by collaborating institutions according to the institutions' own protocols. For TCRbeta analysis, collaborators shipped samples in one of three forms: frozen whole blood, isolated PBMCs, or DNA extracted from either of those sample types. This clonotype was sampled from a young woman who had recovered from COVID-19. The specimen was peripheral blood.

CDR3 protein: CASSLGQSYEQYF. The DNA reads TGTGCCAGCAGTTTGGGCCAGTCCTACGAGCAGTACTTC. The chain was built from TRBV28 and TRBJ2-7, with no D gene named confidently. CDR1 and CDR2 (MDHEN, SYDVKM) derive from the germline V gene. The CDR3 goes from the cysteine to the phenylalanine over 13 residues. This entry keeps only the CDR3 DNA: 39 bases, framed from base 1. The junction shows trimming of 3 bases on V and 1 base on J, plus 7 bases between the germline ends. When the CDR3 is completed using the reference TRBV28 and TRBJ2-7 genes on either side, the full variable domain is DVKVTQSSRYLVKRTGEKVFLECVQDMDHENMFWYRQDPGLGLRLIYFSYDVKMKEKGDIPEGYSVSREKKERFSLILESASTNQTSMYLCASSLGQSYEQYFGPGTRLTVT.